The 17 T cell receptor beta chains given below trace back to one sample, sequenced in a study of cytomegalovirus exposure and HLA in healthy donors. Primers: 60 Vbeta forward and 13 Jbeta reverse. Assay used: immunoSEQ multiplex PCR; TCRdb lists only in-frame clones, some missing. This table has over 65,000 clones, about 75% appearing once. Specimen: PBMCs. The source is a woman aged 25-40 years in good health and CMV-seropositive.

This chain links TRBV25-1 with TRBJ2-1; D not certain. Trimming took 5 bases from V and 8 from J, leaving 13 bases between them. Germline V gives CDR1 MGHDK, CDR2 SYGVNS. This CDR3 is built from 13 residues. The CDR3 loop reads CASSPWSGDEQFF. The CDR3 coding sequence is TGTGCCAGCAGTCCCTGGAGTGGCGATGAGCAGTTCTTC.

There are a few counts of this clone. The rearrangement joins TRBV5-1 to TRBJ1-5; 9 bases agree with TRBD1. V was pared by 4 bases and J by 4 bases, with 6 bases of the junction left unmatched. This CDR3 spans 15 amino acids. The V gene's germline CDR1 is SGHRS and CDR2 YFSETQ. CDR3 sequence (DNA): TGCGCCAGCAGCGAGGGACAGGGTTCAAATCAGCCCCAGCATTTT. Translation: CASSEGQGSNQPQHF.

This chain links TRBV4-3 with TRBJ2-7; 8 nucleotides align to TRBD2. This CDR3 is built from 15 residues. V gave up 5 bases and J gave up 6 bases; unmatched junction bases: 12. The germline gives CDR1 LGHNA, CDR2 YSLEER. CDR3 protein: CASSTRLASPAEQYF. Written as DNA, the CDR3 is TGCGCCAGCAGCACACGACTAGCGTCCCCGGCCGAGCAGTACTTC.

Notes on this clone: The identical CDR3 is also encoded by other nucleotide sequences in the sample. The V and J genes are TRBV27 and TRBJ2-7, with 10 positions matching TRBD1. Looked up from germline, CDR1 is MNHEY and CDR2 is SMNVEV (reference sequence). With 2 bases clipped from V and 3 bases from J, the junction kept 1 base outside the gene matches. This CDR3 region has 14 residues. CDR3 nucleotide sequence: TGTGCCAGCAGTTTACGGGACAGGGGCTACGAGCAGTACTTC. Encoded protein: CASSLRDRGYEQYF.

The rearrangement links TRBV4-1 to TRBJ2-1; maybe TRBD1 (5 bases). The CDR3 contains 16 residues. V dropped 1 base and J dropped 2 bases, with 12 bases sitting between them. Germline V lookup: CDR1 MGHRA, CDR2 YSYEKL. The CDR3 nucleotides are TGCGCCAGCAGCCAAGCGTCAGGGTTAACCTACAATGAGCAGTTCTTC. Translating gives CASSQASGLTYNEQFF.

The chain is built from TRBV5-4 and TRBJ2-6; possible D gene TRBD1, 5 bases. V was shortened by 4 bases and J by 0 bases, with 11 bases between the two germline ends. Germline V gene lookup returns CDR1 SGHNT and CDR2 YYREEE (reference sequence). The CDR3 spans 16 residues. The CDR3 DNA reads as TGTGCCAGCAGCAAGGACACCAACTCTGGGGCCAACGTCCTGACTTTC. Protein sequence: CASSKDTNSGANVLTF.

This clone was seen just once. The CDR3 sequence: CASSLRRGNTGELFF. As DNA, the CDR3 is TGTGCCAGCAGTTTAAGGCGGGGGAACACCGGGGAGCTGTTTTTT. This sequence joins TRBV27 and TRBJ2-2; D is possibly TRBD2 (6 bases). Germline values: CDR1 MNHEY, CDR2 SMNVEV (reference sequence). The CDR3 has 15 residues. Trimming cost V 2 bases and J 1 base, with 8 bases left between them.

The V gene is TRBV6-6, the J gene TRBJ2-7; 8 bases line up with TRBD2. Germline V gives CDR1 MNHNY, CDR2 SVGAGI (reference sequence). This CDR3 is 14 amino acids long. V was pared by 9 bases and J by 4 bases, with 11 bases of the junction left unmatched. CDR3 sequence: CASSLAGTPYEQYF. The CDR3, as DNA: TGTGCCAGTTCCTTAGCGGGAACCCCTTACGAGCAGTACTTC.

The chain is built from TRBV10-3 and TRBJ1-6, with a possible D match to TRBD1 (5 bases). Germline-derived CDR1 and CDR2 are ENHRY and SYGVKD. This CDR3 is 13 amino acids long. V dropped 5 bases and J dropped 3 bases, with 5 bases sitting between them. CDR3 amino acids: CAISQGYNSPLHF. The CDR3 DNA sequence: TGTGCCATCAGTCAGGGCTATAATTCACCCCTCCACTTT.

The chain uses TRBV11-3 and TRBJ1-1; D not resolved. The germline V and J ends were trimmed by 1 base and 6 bases, with 9 bases remaining between them. The CDR3 sequence is 13 residues long. Looked up from germline, CDR1 is SGHNT and CDR2 is YENEEA. In nucleotides, the CDR3 is TGTGCCAGCAGCTTAGTTGAGACTGCTGAAGCTTTCTTT. As protein: CASSLVETAEAFF. The full variable domain, rest sourced from reference TRBV11-3 and TRBJ1-1, is EAGVVQSPRYKIIEKKQPVAFWCNPISGHNTLYWYLQNLGQGPELLIRYENEEAVDDSQLPKDRFSAERLKGVDSTLKIQPAELGDSAVYLCASSLVETAEAFFGQGTRLTVV.

The chain joins TRBV19 to TRBJ2-2; 11 nucleotides match TRBD2. The germline V gene has CDR1 LNHDA and CDR2 SQIVND (reference sequence). The CDR3 is made up of 14 amino acids. J was trimmed by 6 bases and V by 5 bases; bases with no gene match: 2. The CDR3 bases are TGTGCCAGTAGTGGTAGCGGGGGGGCCGGGGAGCTGTTTTTT. As protein: CASSGSGGAGELFF.

CDR3 in amino acids: CASSEELAGWQTIQYF. The CDR3 DNA follows: TGTGCCAGCAGTGAAGAACTAGCGGGATGGCAAACCATTCAGTACTTC. The chain joins TRBV6-1 to TRBJ2-4; 10 nucleotides agree with TRBD2. The CDR3 covers 16 residues. Per germline, CDR1 MNHNS and CDR2 SASEGT. V trimming: 1 base; J trimming: 9 bases; junction bases outside the gene matches: 9.

The chain uses TRBV30 and TRBJ1-4; TRBD1 is a possible D gene (5 bases). Germline V gene lookup returns CDR1 GTSNPN and CDR2 SVGIG (reference sequence). The V end was cut by 4 bases, the J end by 9 bases, with 15 bases between. The CDR3 has 13 amino acids. CDR3 region: CAWNDGGGKKLFF. The CDR3 coding sequence is TGTGCCTGGAACGACGGGGGGGGTAAAAAACTGTTTTTT.

The genes are TRBV11-2 and TRBJ1-5, with D possibly matching TRBD1 (6 bases). This CDR3 has 13 amino acids. In germline, CDR1 is SGHAT, CDR2 FQNNGV. With 5 bases removed from V and 4 bases from J, the gap between germline ends came to 9 bases. DNA of the CDR3: TGTGCCAGCAGCGCAACAGGGAATCAGCCCCAGCATTTT. It encodes CASSATGNQPQHF.

This chain links TRBV7-6 with TRBJ2-7, with TRBD2 identical over 8 bases. The V and J ends lost 1 base and 6 bases, in that order; junction bases with no gene match: 2. CDR3 size: 13 residues. Germline V gene lookup returns CDR1 SGHVS and CDR2 FNYEAQ. This chain's CDR3 is CASSLDLAGEQYF. CDR3 DNA: TGTGCCAGCAGCTTAGATCTAGCGGGCGAGCAGTACTTC.

This sequence joins TRBV4-1 and TRBJ2-2; no clear D gene. The ends were cut back, 4 bases at V and 3 bases at J, with 3 bases in the middle. CDR1 MGHRA and CDR2 YSYEKL come from the germline V gene. The CDR3 has 12 amino acids. CDR3 DNA: TGCGCCAGCAGCCCTTACACCGGGGAGCTGTTTTTT. Translated, it gives CASSPYTGELFF.

The chain recombines TRBV2 with TRBJ2-1; 7 nucleotides align to TRBD2. V lost 8 bases, J lost 6 bases, and 7 bases stayed unmatched. The germline V gene has CDR1 SNHLY and CDR2 FYNNEI. This CDR3 is 13 amino acids long. CDR3 nucleotides: TGTGCCAGCGGGAGGGGCTATCCCAATGAGCAGTTCTTC. This sequence encodes CASGRGYPNEQFF. Using reference TRBV2 and TRBJ2-1 for the parts outside the CDR3, the full variable domain is EPEVTQTPSHQVTQMGQEVILRCVPISNHLYFYWYRQILGQKVEFLVSFYNNEISEKSEIFDDQFSVERPDGSNFTLKIRSTKLEDSAMYFCASGRGYPNEQFFGPGTRLTVL.